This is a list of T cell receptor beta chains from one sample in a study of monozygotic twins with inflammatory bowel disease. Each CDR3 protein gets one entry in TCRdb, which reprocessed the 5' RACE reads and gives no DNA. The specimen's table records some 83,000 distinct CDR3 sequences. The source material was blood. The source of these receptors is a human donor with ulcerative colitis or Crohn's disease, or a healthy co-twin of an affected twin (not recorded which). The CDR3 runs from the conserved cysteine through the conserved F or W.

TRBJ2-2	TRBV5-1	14	CASTGNRDTGELFF
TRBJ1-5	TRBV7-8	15	CASSRAREEGQPQHF
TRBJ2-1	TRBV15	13	CATRRQGDNEQFF
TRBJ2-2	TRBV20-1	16	CSARDGDTSNTGELFF
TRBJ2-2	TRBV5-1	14	CASSPRGDTGELFF
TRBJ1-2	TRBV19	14	CASSRYSGTNGYTF
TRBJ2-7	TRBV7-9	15	CASSLPGQGIGEQYF
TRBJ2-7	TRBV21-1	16	CASSKVWQRLDYEQYF
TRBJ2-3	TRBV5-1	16	CASSLNSGGSTDTQYF
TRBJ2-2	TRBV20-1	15	CSVRPGRINTGELFF
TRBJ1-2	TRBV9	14	CASSGQGIVYGYTF
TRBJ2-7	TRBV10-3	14	CAISGRGDFYEQYF
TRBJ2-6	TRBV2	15	CASLDRHSGANVLTF
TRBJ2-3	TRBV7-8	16	CASSLGASGGAGPQYF
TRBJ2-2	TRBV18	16	CASSPLQDVNTGELFF
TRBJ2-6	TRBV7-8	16	CASSLPPNSGANVLTF